This T cell receptor beta chain was documented in a study of metastatic and nonmetastatic thyroid tumors. V lost 6 bases, J lost 5 bases, and 10 bases lay in between. The CDR3 covers 12 residues. Germline V lookup: CDR1 LGHNT, CDR2 FRNRAP. Thyroid surgery had not been preceded by any treatment in any patient. TCRdb ran MiXCR on the PCR reads. This table has about 16,000 clones, 30% to 40% appearing once. The rearrangement links TRBV12-5 to TRBJ1-2; no definite D call. The sequencing sample was made of tumor tissue. The sequence was obtained from a female donor with papillary thyroid cancer or a benign thyroid nodule (not recorded which). Some clones in this sample may be carry-over from other donors' samples. Written as DNA, the CDR3 is TGTGCTAGTGGGTTGCGGGATTATGGCTACACCTTC. Its protein is CASGLRDYGYTF.